The rows below give T cell receptor beta chains drawn from one sample of a study of patients and donors after allogeneic stem cell transplantation. TCRdb re-called the RT-PCR reads with MiXCR, one entry per CDR3 protein. The repertoire has tens of thousands of distinct CDR3 sequences, under 7.5% of them found once; the top ten carry about 32%. Sample: blood, either unsorted or a sorted T cell fraction (not recorded which). These receptor sequences come from a human donor who was either an allogeneic HSCT recipient or a stem cell or donor lymphocyte infusion donor (not recorded which). It is not recorded whose cells these are; they may come from a transplant donor. CDR3s include the opening cysteine and the closing phenylalanine or tryptophan. The order of the fields is CDR3 length, J gene, V gene, D gene, clone size, CDR3 DNA, CDR3 protein. A D gene is named only where the DNA matches it firmly. For some rows the clone size is stated as once, few or many, or as a class when expanded; others skip it.

len: 13; j_gene: TRBJ1-5; v_gene: TRBV10-3; d_gene: -; abundance: many; CDR3nt: TGTGCCATCAGCCAAGGGGGGAATCAGCCCCAGCATTTT; CDR3aa: CAISQGGNQPQHF
len: 14; j_gene: TRBJ2-1; v_gene: TRBV3-1; d_gene: -; abundance: many; CDR3nt: TGTGCCAGCAGCCAACTCGTACAGGTGAATGAGCAGTTCTTC; CDR3aa: CASSQLVQVNEQFF
len: 14; j_gene: TRBJ2-7; v_gene: TRBV12-3/TRBV12-4; d_gene: TRBD1; abundance: many; CDR3nt: TGTGCCAGCAGTGAGACAGGGGGAATGGGTGAGCAGTACTTC; CDR3aa: CASSETGGMGEQYF
len: 19; j_gene: TRBJ2-5; v_gene: TRBV4-1; d_gene: TRBD2; abundance: many; CDR3nt: TGCGCCAGCAGCCAAGATATCGCACTCGGACTAGCGGGAGTGGAGACCCAGTACTTC; CDR3aa: CASSQDIALGLAGVETQYF
len: 14; j_gene: TRBJ2-1; v_gene: TRBV20-1; d_gene: TRBD2; abundance: few; CDR3nt: TGCAGTGCTAGATCTAGCGGAAGTTACAATGAGCAGTTCTTC; CDR3aa: CSARSSGSYNEQFF
len: 13; j_gene: TRBJ2-5; v_gene: TRBV2; d_gene: -; abundance: few; CDR3nt: TGTGCCAGCAGCGGGCGCCGGGCGGGGACCCAGTACTTC; CDR3aa: CASSGRRAGTQYF
len: 15; j_gene: TRBJ2-5; v_gene: TRBV28; d_gene: TRBD2; abundance: many; CDR3nt: TGTGCCAGCAGTGGATCCGGGAGGAGCAAGGAGACCCAGTACTTC; CDR3aa: CASSGSGRSKETQYF
len: 14; j_gene: TRBJ2-5; v_gene: TRBV19; d_gene: -; abundance: many; CDR3nt: TGTGCCAGTAGTATACGGGGTATCCAAGAGACCCAGTACTTC; CDR3aa: CASSIRGIQETQYF
len: 13; j_gene: TRBJ2-1; v_gene: TRBV7-2; d_gene: -; abundance: many; CDR3nt: TGTGCCAGCAGCTTAATCTCCTACAATGAGCAGTTCTTC; CDR3aa: CASSLISYNEQFF
len: 15; j_gene: TRBJ1-1; v_gene: TRBV6-5; d_gene: -; abundance: many; CDR3nt: TGTGCCAGCAGCTCACCCCCGGGGGTTGACACTGAAGCTTTCTTT; CDR3aa: CASSSPPGVDTEAFF
len: 16; j_gene: TRBJ2-7; v_gene: TRBV4-2; d_gene: TRBD2; abundance: -; CDR3nt: TGTGCCAGCAGCCAAGTTCCAGCGGGAGGGCGCAACGAGCAGTACTTC; CDR3aa: CASSQVPAGGRNEQYF
len: 12; j_gene: TRBJ2-7; v_gene: TRBV7-9; d_gene: -; abundance: few; CDR3nt: TGTGCCAGCAGCTTTACAGCGTACGAGCAGTACTTC; CDR3aa: CASSFTAYEQYF
len: 15; j_gene: TRBJ2-7; v_gene: TRBV7-6; d_gene: TRBD1; abundance: many; CDR3nt: TGTGCCAGCAGCTCCGGGACAGGTATATCCTACGAGCAGTACTTC; CDR3aa: CASSSGTGISYEQYF
len: 16; j_gene: TRBJ2-1; v_gene: TRBV18; d_gene: -; abundance: medium-sized; CDR3nt: TGTGCCAGCTCACCCCACACACGCGGTTCCTACAATGAGCAGTTCTTC; CDR3aa: CASSPHTRGSYNEQFF
len: 13; j_gene: TRBJ2-3; v_gene: TRBV4-3; d_gene: -; abundance: few; CDR3nt: TGCGCCAGCAGCCAGGGGAACACAGATACGCAGTATTTT; CDR3aa: CASSQGNTDTQYF
len: 13; j_gene: TRBJ2-7; v_gene: TRBV13; d_gene: -; abundance: many; CDR3nt: TGTGCCAGCAGCTTATCAACGGACGTCGAGCAGTACTTC; CDR3aa: CASSLSTDVEQYF
len: 13; j_gene: TRBJ2-7; v_gene: TRBV27; d_gene: TRBD2; abundance: few; CDR3nt: TGTGCCAGGGGACTAGCGGAGTCCTACGAGCAGTACTTC; CDR3aa: CARGLAESYEQYF
len: 18; j_gene: TRBJ2-5; v_gene: TRBV7-9; d_gene: -; abundance: -; CDR3nt: TGTGCCAGCAGCCCAGGACAGGGAGGGCGATGGCCAGAAGAGACCCAGTACTTC; CDR3aa: CASSPGQGGRWPEETQYF
len: 16; j_gene: TRBJ2-7; v_gene: TRBV6-2/TRBV6-3; d_gene: TRBD2; abundance: few; CDR3nt: TGTGCCAGCAGCAACCCAAGCGGGAGGGCCTCCTACGAGCAGTACTTC; CDR3aa: CASSNPSGRASYEQYF
len: 14; j_gene: TRBJ2-2; v_gene: TRBV28; d_gene: -; abundance: -; CDR3nt: TGTGCCAGCAGGTTACTAGTCAGGGCCGGGGAGCTGTTTTTT; CDR3aa: CASRLLVRAGELFF
len: 16; j_gene: TRBJ2-2; v_gene: TRBV7-9; d_gene: TRBD1; abundance: -; CDR3nt: TGTGCCAGCAGCTTAGCGACGGGACAGGGGAGTGGGGAGCTGTTTTTT; CDR3aa: CASSLATGQGSGELFF
len: 17; j_gene: TRBJ2-7; v_gene: TRBV6-1; d_gene: TRBD2; abundance: -; CDR3nt: TGTGCCAGCACCCCGGGGGGTAGCGGGATCTTCGCTAGGGAGCAGTACTTC; CDR3aa: CASTPGGSGIFAREQYF
len: 19; j_gene: TRBJ2-6; v_gene: TRBV7-9; d_gene: TRBD1; abundance: few; CDR3nt: TGTGCCAGCAGTCCCCAGGACAGGTCCCACTACTCTGGGGCCAACGTCCTGACTTTC; CDR3aa: CASSPQDRSHYSGANVLTF
len: 14; j_gene: TRBJ2-5; v_gene: TRBV5-6; d_gene: -; abundance: few; CDR3nt: TGTGCCAGCAGCTATAATACAGCCGGCTGGACCCAGTACTTC; CDR3aa: CASSYNTAGWTQYF
len: 13; j_gene: TRBJ1-6; v_gene: TRBV6-5; d_gene: TRBD1; abundance: few; CDR3nt: TGTGCCAGCAGTTACTCCCAGGGGGTTCCCCTCCACTTT; CDR3aa: CASSYSQGVPLHF
len: 16; j_gene: TRBJ2-7; v_gene: TRBV12-3/TRBV12-4; d_gene: TRBD1; abundance: many; CDR3nt: TGTGCCAGCAGTTTAGGGGGCGGGACAGGGTCATACGAGCAGTACTTC; CDR3aa: CASSLGGGTGSYEQYF
len: 17; j_gene: TRBJ2-7; v_gene: TRBV27; d_gene: TRBD2; abundance: many; CDR3nt: TGTGCCAGCAGTCTACTTCCTCTTAGCGGGACCTCCTACGAGCAGTACTTC; CDR3aa: CASSLLPLSGTSYEQYF
len: 16; j_gene: TRBJ2-3; v_gene: TRBV11-2; d_gene: -; abundance: -; CDR3nt: TGTGCCAGCAGCTTAATGCGGGACCCTAGCACAGATACGCAGTATTTT; CDR3aa: CASSLMRDPSTDTQYF
len: 14; j_gene: TRBJ1-4; v_gene: TRBV7-2; d_gene: TRBD1; abundance: many; CDR3nt: TGTGCCAGCAGCACGGGACAGCCTAATGAAAAACTGTTTTTT; CDR3aa: CASSTGQPNEKLFF
len: 12; j_gene: TRBJ2-3; v_gene: TRBV9; d_gene: TRBD2; abundance: many; CDR3nt: TGTGCCAGCGCGGGGGGCGCAGATACGCAGTATTTT; CDR3aa: CASAGGADTQYF
len: 14; j_gene: TRBJ1-1; v_gene: TRBV18; d_gene: -; abundance: many; CDR3nt: TGTGCCAGCTCACCACGGACACAGAACACTGAAGCTTTCTTT; CDR3aa: CASSPRTQNTEAFF